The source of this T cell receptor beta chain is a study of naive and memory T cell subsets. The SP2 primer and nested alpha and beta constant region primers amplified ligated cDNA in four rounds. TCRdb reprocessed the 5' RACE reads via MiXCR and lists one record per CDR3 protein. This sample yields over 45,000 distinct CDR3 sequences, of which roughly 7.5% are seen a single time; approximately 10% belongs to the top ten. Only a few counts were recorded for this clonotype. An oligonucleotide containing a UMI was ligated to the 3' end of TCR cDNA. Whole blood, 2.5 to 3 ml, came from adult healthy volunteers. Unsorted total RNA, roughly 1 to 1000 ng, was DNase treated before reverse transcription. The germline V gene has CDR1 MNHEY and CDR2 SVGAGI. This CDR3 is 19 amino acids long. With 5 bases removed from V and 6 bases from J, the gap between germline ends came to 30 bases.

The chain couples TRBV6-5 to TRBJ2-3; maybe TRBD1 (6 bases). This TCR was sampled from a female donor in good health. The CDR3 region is CASSHRSGHRDKRSDTQYF. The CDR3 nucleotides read TGTGCCAGCAGTCACCGAAGCGGCCACCGGGACAAGCGAAGTGATACGCAGTATTTT.